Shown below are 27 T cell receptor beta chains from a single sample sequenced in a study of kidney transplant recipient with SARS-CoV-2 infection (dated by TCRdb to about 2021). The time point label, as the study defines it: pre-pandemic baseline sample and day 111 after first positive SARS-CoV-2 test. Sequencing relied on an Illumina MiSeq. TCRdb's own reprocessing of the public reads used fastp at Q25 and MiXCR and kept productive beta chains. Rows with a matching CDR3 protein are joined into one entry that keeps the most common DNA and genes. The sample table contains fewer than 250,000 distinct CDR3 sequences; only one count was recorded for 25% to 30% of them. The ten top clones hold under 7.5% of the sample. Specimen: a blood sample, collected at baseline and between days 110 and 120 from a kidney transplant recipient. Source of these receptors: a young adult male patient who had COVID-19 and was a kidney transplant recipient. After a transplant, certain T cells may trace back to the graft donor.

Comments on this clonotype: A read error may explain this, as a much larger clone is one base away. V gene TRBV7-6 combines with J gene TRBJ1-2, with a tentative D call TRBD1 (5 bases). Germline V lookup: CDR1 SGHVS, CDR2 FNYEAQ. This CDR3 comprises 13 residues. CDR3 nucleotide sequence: TGTGCCATCAAAGAGGCAGGGTTCGATGGCTACATCTTC. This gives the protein CAIKEAGFDGYIF.

CDR3 in amino acids: CSARPAGGYNEQFF. CDR3 DNA sequence: TGCAGTGCTAGACCAGCGGGGGGCTACAATGAGCAGTTCTTC. The chain is built from TRBV20-1 and TRBJ2-1; 9 positions match TRBD2. V shed 2 bases, J shed 3 bases, and the junction held 2 bases outside the gene matches. The CDR3 contains 14 residues. The germline V gene encodes CDR1 DFQATT and CDR2 SNEGSKA (reference sequence).

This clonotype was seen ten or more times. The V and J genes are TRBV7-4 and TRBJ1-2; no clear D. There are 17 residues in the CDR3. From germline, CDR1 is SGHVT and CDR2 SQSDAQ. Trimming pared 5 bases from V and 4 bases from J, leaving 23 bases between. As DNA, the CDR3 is TGTGCCAGCAGCGGACTCTTTTCAGCTCGAAAGACCTATGGCTACACCTTC. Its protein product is CASSGLFSARKTYGYTF.

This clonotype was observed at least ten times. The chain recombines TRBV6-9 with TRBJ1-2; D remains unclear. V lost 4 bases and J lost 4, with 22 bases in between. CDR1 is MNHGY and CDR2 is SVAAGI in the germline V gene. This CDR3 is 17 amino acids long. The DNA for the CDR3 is TGTGCCAGCAGTTCACCCAGGCCTTACGGAAAGACCTATGGCTACACCTTC. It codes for CASSSPRPYGKTYGYTF.

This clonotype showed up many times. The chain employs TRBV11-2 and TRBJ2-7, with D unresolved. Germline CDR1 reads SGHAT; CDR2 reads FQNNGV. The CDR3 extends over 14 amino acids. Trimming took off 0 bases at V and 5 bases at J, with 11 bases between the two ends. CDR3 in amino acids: CASSLDLPSHEQYF. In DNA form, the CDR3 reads TGTGCCAGCAGCTTAGATCTGCCAAGCCACGAGCAGTACTTC.

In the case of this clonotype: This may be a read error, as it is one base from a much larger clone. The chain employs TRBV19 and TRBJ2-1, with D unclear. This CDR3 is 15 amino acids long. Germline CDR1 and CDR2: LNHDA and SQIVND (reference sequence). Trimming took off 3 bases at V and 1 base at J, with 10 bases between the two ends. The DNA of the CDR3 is TGTGCCAGTAGTATTATGTTTCAGTCCTACAATGAGCAGTTCTTC. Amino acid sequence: CASSIMFQSYNEQFF.

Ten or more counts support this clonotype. The CDR3 reads CASSGGAMILRNQPQHF. The CDR3 DNA is TGTGCCAGCTCGGGCGGGGCCATGATACTACGGAATCAGCCCCAGCATTTT. The chain carries TRBV19 and TRBJ1-5, with D possibly matching TRBD1 (5 bases). Germline V lookup: CDR1 LNHDA, CDR2 SQIVND (reference sequence). The CDR3 runs to 17 residues. V lost 9 bases, J lost 4 bases, and 25 bases lay in between.

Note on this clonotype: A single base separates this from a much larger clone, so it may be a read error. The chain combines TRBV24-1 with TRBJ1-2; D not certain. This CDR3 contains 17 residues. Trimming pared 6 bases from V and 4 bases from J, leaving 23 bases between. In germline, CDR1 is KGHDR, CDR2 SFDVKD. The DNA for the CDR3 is TGTGCCACCAGTCAACTCACTAGTACCAGAAAGACCTATGGCTACACCTTC. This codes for CATSQLTSTRKTYGYTF.

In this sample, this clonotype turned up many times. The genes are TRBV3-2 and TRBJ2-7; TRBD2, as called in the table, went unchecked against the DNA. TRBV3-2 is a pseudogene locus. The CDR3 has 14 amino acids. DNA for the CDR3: TGTGCCAGCAGCCAAATGATGGGAGCCTACGAGCAGTACTTC. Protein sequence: CASSQMMGAYEQYF.

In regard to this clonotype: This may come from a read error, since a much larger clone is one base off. Here the CDR3 reads CSAPTGERDTEALF. CDR3 in DNA: TGCAGTGCGCCCACAGGGGAGCGGGACACTGAAGCTCTCTTT. The chain is built from TRBV20-1 and TRBJ1-1, with 7 bases lining up with TRBD1. Germline CDR1 reads DFQATT; CDR2 reads SNEGSKA (reference sequence). This CDR3 has 14 amino acids.

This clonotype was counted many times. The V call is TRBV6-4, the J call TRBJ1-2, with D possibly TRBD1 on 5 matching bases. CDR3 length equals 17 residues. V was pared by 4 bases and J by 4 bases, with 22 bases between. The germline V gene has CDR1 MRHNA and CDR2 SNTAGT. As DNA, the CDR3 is TGTGCCAGCAGTGGGAGGGGCTCACACGGAAAGACCTATGGCTACACCTTC. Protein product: CASSGRGSHGKTYGYTF.

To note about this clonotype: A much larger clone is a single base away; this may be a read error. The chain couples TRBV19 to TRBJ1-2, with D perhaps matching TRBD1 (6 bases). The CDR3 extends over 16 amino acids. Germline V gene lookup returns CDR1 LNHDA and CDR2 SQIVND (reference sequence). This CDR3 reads CAGSTFLSRTDFGYTF. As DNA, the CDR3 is TGTGCCGGTAGTACTTTTTTGTCTCGGACAGATTTCGGCTACACCTTC.

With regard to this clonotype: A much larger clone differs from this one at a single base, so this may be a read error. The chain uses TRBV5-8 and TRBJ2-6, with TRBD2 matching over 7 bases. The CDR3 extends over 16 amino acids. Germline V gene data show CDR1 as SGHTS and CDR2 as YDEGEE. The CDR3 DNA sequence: TGTGCCGGCAGCTTGTGGGGGGGATCTGGGGCCAACGTCCTGACTTTC. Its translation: CAGSLWGGSGANVLTF.

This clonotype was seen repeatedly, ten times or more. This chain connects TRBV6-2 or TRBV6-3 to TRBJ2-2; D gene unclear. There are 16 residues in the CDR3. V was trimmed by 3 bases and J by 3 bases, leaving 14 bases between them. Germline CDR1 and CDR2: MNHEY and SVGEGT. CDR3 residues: CASSYPPGVYTGELFF. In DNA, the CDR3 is TGTGCCAGCAGTTATCCTCCAGGCGTCTACACCGGGGAGCTGTTTTTT.

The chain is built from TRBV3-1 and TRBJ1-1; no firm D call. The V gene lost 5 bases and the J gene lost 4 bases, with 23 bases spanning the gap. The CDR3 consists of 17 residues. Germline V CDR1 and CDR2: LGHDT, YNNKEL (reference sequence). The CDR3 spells CASSCPCPISIRTEAFF. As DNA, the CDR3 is TGTGCCAGCAGCTGCCCTTGTCCCATTTCAATTCGCACTGAAGCTTTCTTT.

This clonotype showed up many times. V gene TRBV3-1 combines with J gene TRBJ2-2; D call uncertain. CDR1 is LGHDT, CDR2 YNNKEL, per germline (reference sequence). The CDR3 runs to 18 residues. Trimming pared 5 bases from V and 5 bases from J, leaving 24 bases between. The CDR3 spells CASSTNDPISGLTGELFF. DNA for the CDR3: TGTGCCAGCAGCACGAATGATCCCATTTCAGGCTTGACCGGGGAGCTGTTTTTT.

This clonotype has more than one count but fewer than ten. The CDR3 DNA is TGTGCCAGCAGTTTAATGGCGGGGAGGGCCAATACGCAGTATTTT. Translated, it gives CASSLMAGRANTQYF. The gene calls are TRBV12-3 or TRBV12-4 and TRBJ2-3; TRBD2 agrees at 7 bases. CDR3 size: 15 residues. Losses at the gene ends were 2 bases for V and 7 bases for J; bases not matched to a gene: 9.

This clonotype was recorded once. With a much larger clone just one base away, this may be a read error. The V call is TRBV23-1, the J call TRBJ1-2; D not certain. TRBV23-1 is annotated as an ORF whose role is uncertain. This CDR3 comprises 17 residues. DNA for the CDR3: TGCGCCCGCAGTTTTTGTCAGCTACGCAGAAAGACCTATGGCTACACCTTC. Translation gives CARSFCQLRRKTYGYTF.

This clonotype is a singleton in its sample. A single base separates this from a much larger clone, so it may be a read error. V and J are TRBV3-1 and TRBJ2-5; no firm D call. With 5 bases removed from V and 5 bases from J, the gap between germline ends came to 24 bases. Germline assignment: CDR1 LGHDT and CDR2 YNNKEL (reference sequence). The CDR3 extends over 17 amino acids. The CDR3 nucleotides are TGTGCCAGCAGCGCGCTGAGTCCCACTTCTTTCTCTGAGACCCAGTACTTC. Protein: CASSALSPTSFSETQYF.

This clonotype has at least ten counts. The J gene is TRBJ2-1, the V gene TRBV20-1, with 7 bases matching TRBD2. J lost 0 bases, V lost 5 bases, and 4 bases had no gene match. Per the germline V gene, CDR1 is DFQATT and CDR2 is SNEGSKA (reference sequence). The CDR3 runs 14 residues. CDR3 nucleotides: TGCAGTGCTGCCGGGAGGAGCTCCTACAATGAGCAGTTCTTC. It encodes CSAAGRSSYNEQFF.

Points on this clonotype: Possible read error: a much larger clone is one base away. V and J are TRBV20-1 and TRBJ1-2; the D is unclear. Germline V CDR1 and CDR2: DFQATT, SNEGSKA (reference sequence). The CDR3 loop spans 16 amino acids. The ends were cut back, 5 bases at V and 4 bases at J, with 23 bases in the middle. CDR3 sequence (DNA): TGCAGTGCTGCGTCAAGGCTGTTTCGAAAGGCCTATGGCTACACCTTC. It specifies CSAASRLFRKAYGYTF.

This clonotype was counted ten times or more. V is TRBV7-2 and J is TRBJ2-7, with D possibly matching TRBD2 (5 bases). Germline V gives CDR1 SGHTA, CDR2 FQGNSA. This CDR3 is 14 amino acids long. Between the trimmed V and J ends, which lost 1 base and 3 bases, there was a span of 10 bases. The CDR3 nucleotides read TGTGCCAGCAGCTTAGAGAGGGTACTCTACGAGCAGTACTTC. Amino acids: CASSLERVLYEQYF.

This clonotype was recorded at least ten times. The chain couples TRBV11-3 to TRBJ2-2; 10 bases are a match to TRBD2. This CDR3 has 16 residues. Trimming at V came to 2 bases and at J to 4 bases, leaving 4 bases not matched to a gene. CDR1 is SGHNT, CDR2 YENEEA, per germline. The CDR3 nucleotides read TGTGCCAGCAGCTTAAGGCCTAGCGGGGGCACCGGGGAGCTGTTTTTT. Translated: CASSLRPSGGTGELFF.

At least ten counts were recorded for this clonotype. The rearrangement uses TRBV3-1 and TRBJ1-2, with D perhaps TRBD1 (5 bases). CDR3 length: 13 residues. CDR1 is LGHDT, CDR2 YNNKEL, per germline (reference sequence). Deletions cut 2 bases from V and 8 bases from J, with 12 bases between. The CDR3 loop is CASSQSGPGGYTF. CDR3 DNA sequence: TGTGCCAGCAGCCAATCGGGGCCCGGCGGCTACACCTTC.

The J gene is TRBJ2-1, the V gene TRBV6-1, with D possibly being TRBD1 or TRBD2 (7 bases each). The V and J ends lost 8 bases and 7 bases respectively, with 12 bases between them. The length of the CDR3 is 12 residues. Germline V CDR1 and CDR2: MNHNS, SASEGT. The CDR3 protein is CASRQGGNEQFF. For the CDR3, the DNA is TGTGCCAGCCGTCAGGGGGGGAATGAGCAGTTCTTC.

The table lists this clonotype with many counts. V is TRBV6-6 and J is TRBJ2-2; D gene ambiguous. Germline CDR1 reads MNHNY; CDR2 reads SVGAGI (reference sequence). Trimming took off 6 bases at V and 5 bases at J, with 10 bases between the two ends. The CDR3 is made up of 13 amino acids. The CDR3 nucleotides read TGTGCCAGCAGGGTCCGAGATACCGGGGAGCTGTTTTTT. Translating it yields CASRVRDTGELFF.

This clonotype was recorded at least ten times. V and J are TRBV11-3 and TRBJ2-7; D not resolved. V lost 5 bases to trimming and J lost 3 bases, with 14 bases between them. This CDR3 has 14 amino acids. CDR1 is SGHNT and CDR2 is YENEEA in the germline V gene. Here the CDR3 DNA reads TGTGCCAGCAGCCCCCATTGGAACCTCTACGAGCAGTACTTC. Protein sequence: CASSPHWNLYEQYF.